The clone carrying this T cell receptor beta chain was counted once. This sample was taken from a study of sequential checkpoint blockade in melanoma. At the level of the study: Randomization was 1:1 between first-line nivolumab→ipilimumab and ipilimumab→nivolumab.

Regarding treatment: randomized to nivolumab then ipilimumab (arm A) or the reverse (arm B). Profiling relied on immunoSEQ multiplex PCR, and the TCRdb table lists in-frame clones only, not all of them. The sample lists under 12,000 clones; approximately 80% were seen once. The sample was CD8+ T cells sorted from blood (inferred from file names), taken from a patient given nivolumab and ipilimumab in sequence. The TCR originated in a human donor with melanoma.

CDR3 sequence: CASSPTGTDNEQFF. CDR3 DNA sequence: TGTGCCAGCAGCCCCACCGGGACAGACAATGAGCAGTTCTTC. This rearrangement joins TRBV7-9 to TRBJ2-1, with TRBD1 matching over 7 bases. CDR1 SEHNR and CDR2 FQNEAQ come from the germline V gene (reference sequence). Trimming at V came to 5 bases and at J to 5 bases, leaving 6 bases not matched to a gene. The CDR3 consists of 14 residues. Full variable domain (missing parts from reference TRBV7-9 and TRBJ2-1): DTGVSQNPRHKITKRGQNVTFRCDPISEHNRLYWYRQTLGQGPEFLTYFQNEAQLEKSRLLSDRFSAERPKGSFSTLEIQRTEQGDSAMYLCASSPTGTDNEQFFGPGTRLTVL.